This T cell receptor (beta chain) was identified during a study of beta chain features in type 1 diabetes. Turning to the study itself: Sorted cells examined across all samples numbered around 99,000,000.

Of the isolated RNA, all was reverse transcribed, and so the sequenced material was expressed TCRB transcripts. The protocol was immunoSEQ multiplex PCR, while the TCRdb copy is restricted to in-frame clones and leaves out a portion. The sample shows 95,000 to 150,000 clones, about 15% of them seen only once. This clone was counted a few times. What it recognizes is unknown. Study-level points and caveats: TCRB CDR3 length was moderately but significantly reduced in all four CD4+ subsets of Type 1 diabetes patients.

Sorting that relied on CD45RO/CCR7/CD25/CD127/CD95/CD27 yielded CD4+ naive, central memory, regulatory and stem cell-like memory cells. With 1 base removed from V and 7 bases from J, the gap between germline ends came to 13 bases. This CDR3 has 15 amino acids. The germline gives CDR1 SGHDN, CDR2 FVKESK. Material: central memory CD4+ T cells from blood. The clonotype comes from a man younger than 40 with type 1 diabetes. The chain combines TRBV14 with TRBJ1-4, with TRBD1 as a possible D gene (5 bases). The CDR3 is CASSQGIGGGEKLFF. In DNA form, the CDR3 reads TGTGCCAGCAGCCAAGGCATAGGTGGGGGTGAAAAACTGTTTTTT.